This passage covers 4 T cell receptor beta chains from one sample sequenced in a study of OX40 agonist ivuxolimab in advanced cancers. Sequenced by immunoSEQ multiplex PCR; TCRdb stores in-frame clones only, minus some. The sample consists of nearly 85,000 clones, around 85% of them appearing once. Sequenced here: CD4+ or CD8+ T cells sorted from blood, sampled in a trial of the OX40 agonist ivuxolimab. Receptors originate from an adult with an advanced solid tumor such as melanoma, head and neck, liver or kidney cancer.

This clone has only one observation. CDR3: CSVDRQANTEAFF. Here the CDR3 DNA reads TGCAGCGTCGACCGACAGGCGAACACTGAAGCTTTCTTT. The chain combines TRBV29-1 with TRBJ1-1; tentatively, D is TRBD1 (6 bases). V lost 6 bases and J 1 base, leaving 12 bases between the germline ends. Germline V lookup: CDR1 SQVTM, CDR2 ANQGSEA. The CDR3 is 13 residues long. Supplemented by reference TRBV29-1 and TRBJ1-1, the full variable domain reads SAVISQKPSRDICQRGTSLTIQCQVDSQVTMMFWYRQQPGQSLTLIATANQGSEATYESGFVIDKFPISRPNLTFSTLTVSNMSPEDSSIYLCSVDRQANTEAFFGQGTRLTVV.

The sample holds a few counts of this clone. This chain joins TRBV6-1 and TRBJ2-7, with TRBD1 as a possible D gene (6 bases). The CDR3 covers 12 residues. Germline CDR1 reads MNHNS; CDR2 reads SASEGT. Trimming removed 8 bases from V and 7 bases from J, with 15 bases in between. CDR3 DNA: TGTGCCAGCTCTAGGACCCAGGGGGAGCAGTACTTC. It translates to CASSRTQGEQYF.

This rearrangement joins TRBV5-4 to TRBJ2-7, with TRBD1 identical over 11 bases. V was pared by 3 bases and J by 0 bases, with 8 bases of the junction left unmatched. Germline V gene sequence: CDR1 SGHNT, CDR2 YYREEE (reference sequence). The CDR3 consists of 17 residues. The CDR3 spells CASSSPPGTGGSYEQYF. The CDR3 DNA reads TGTGCCAGCAGCTCGCCCCCCGGGACAGGGGGCTCCTACGAGCAGTACTTC.

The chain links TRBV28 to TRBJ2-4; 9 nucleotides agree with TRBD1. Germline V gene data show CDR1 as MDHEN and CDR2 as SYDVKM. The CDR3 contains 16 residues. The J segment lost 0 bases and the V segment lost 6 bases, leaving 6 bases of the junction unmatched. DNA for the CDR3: TGTGCCAGCAGCTGGACAGGGGCCATAGCCAAAAACATTCAGTACTTC. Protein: CASSWTGAIAKNIQYF.